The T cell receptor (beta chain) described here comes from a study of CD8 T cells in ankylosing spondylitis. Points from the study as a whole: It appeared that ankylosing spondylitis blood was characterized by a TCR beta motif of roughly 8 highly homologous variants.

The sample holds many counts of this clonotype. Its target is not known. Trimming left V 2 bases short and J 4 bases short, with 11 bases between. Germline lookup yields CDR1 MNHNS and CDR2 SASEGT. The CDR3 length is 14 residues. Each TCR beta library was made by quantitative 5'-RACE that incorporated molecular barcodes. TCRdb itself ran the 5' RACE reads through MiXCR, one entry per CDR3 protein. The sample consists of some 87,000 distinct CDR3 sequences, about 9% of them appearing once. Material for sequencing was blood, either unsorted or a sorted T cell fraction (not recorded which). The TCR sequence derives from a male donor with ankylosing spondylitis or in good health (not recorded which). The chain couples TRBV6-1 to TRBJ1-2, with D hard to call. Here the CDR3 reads CASSEPGVSYGYTF. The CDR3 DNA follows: TGTGCCAGCAGTGAACCAGGCGTTAGCTATGGCTACACCTTC.